This T cell receptor (beta chain) originates from a study of early T cells in non-severe SARS-CoV-2 infection. Study in general: Bulk RNA taken from unsorted whole blood was sequenced, leaving chains unpaired.

Researchers attached unique molecular identifiers to individual cDNA molecules. TCRdb recomputed calls from the 5' RACE reads with MiXCR, one row per CDR3 protein. The repertoire has about 59,000 distinct CDR3 sequences, around 12% of them found once; the top ten carry about 1.3%. Germline loops: CDR1 MNHEY, CDR2 SVGEGT. The CDR3 runs to 16 residues. Unmatched junction bases numbered 9, after V lost 2 bases and J lost 5 bases. Study conclusions and caveats: The study's VDJdb matching favored anti-spike CD8 responses and missed private and CD4 specificities.

This clonotype has at least ten counts. Antigen: not known. This clonotype was sampled from an adult who was a healthcare worker with PCR-confirmed SARS-CoV-2 infection or an uninfected control (not recorded which). This sequence joins TRBV6-2 or TRBV6-3 and TRBJ2-3; 8 positions agree with TRBD2. Input material: whole blood. The CDR3 sequence is CASSYQRGGLEDTQYF. The CDR3 nucleotides are TGTGCCAGCAGTTACCAACGGGGGGGCCTTGAAGATACGCAGTATTTT.